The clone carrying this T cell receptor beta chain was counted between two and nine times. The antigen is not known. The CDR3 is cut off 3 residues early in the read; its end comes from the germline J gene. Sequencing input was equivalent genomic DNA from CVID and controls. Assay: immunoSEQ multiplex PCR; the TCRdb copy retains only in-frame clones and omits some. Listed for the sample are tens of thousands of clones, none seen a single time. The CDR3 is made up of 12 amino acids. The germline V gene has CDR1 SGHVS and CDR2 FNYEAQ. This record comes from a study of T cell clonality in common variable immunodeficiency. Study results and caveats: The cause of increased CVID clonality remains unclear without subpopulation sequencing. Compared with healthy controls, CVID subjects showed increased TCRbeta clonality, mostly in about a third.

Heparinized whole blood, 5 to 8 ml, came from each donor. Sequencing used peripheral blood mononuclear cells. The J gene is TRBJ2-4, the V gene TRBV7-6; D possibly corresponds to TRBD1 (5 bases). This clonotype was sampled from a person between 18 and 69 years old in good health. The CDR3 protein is CASSFPGSGQYF. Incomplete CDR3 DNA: TGTGCCAGCAGCTTCCCAGGGTCTGGT.